Given below is one T cell receptor beta chain in context. Its matching antigen is unknown. Next came a second PCR, run for about 6 to 12 cycles, which used a sample-barcoded 5' primer along with a J-beta primer mix. Using its own MiXCR run on the 5' RACE reads, TCRdb lists one record per CDR3 protein. The sample has fewer than 700,000 distinct CDR3 sequences; less than 45% are singletons. Germline-derived CDR1 and CDR2 are DFQATT and SNEGSKA (reference sequence). CDR3 length: 14 amino acids. Trimming cost V 2 bases and J 8 bases, with 18 bases left between them. This entry belongs to a study of blood T cells in healthy people across ages. Study-wide results and caveats: Naive and antigen-experienced cells could not be conclusively compared, given unsorted PBMCs.

There were healthy Caucasian individuals from Russia, aged roughly 6 to 100, serving as donors. Input material: blood. V is TRBV20-1 and J is TRBJ1-2; D possibly corresponds to TRBD1 (6 bases). This sequence originates from a man at least 80 years old in good health. The CDR3 here is CSARYIRGREGYTF. CDR3 coding DNA: TGCAGTGCTAGATATATTCGGGGGCGAGAGGGCTACACCTTC.